This entry features one TCR beta chain sequence. It lacks a known antigen. The input lacks base qualities; no much larger clone sits a single base away. This record belongs to a study of prognosis after radiotherapy for stage I lung cancer (dated by TCRdb to 2020 to 2023). Broadly, across the study: Between early 2018 and 2019, about 20 patients with stage I NSCLC were enrolled in Nanjing, China. On tumor histology, 11 to 12 patients had adenocarcinoma and more than five had squamous cell carcinoma. The study sequenced around 38 blood samples from about 19 patients, one before and one after SBRT per patient. Among the enrolled patients, about 13 had newly diagnosed primary stage I lung tumors, while about 5 had oligometastatic NSCLC following surgical resection of the primary tumor. All patients were regarded as medically inoperable, because of comorbidities in about twelve patients and refusal of surgery in several patients. The cohort comprised roughly 13 men and six or seven women with a median age of roughly 69 years, ranging from roughly 50 to 84 years. SBRT was given in 3 to 5 fractions with a biologically effective dose of at least 100 Gy, using image-guided IMRT or VMAT. Distant metastases were developed by four of the 19 patients after SBRT, at a median of roughly 7 months, whereas no significant progression was observed in the other 15 patients. Concurrent therapy was not administered to any patient alongside SBRT. The study profiled peripheral blood TCR beta repertoires from stage I NSCLC patients before and after stereotactic body radiotherapy and related them to distant failure.

Two rounds of multiplex PCR were performed to amplify the TCR beta CDR3 region from genomic DNA. The first PCR round used primers specific to each TRBV and TRBJ gene, and the primer sequences were filed in Chinese patent CN105087789A. Universal primers were used in the second round of PCR. The Roche High Pure PCR Template Preparation Kit was used to extract genomic DNA from frozen PBMCs. The libraries underwent paired-end sequencing with 151 bp reads on an Illumina HiSeq 3000. The original methods were these. CutAdapt was used to remove raw reads lacking the multiplex PCR primer sequences. Using PEAR, the high-quality paired reads were merged into contigs. By aligning each contig to reference sequences, MiXCR assigned the TRB V, D and J gene segments to that contig. CDR3 sequences were clustered by base quality and sequence similarity to remove sequencing errors. Shannon entropy, normalized by the natural log of the productive TCR sequence number, served as the measure of diversity. Clonality was defined as one minus Shannon entropy divided by the natural log of the number of unique clonotypes. The Youden index of ROC curves was used to select progression-free survival cut-offs for repertoire metrics, and analyses were performed in R 3.5.3. TCRdb itself trimmed the public reads at Q25 with fastp, ran MiXCR and retained productive beta chains. For every CDR3 protein sequence, its rows merge into one entry that carries the most common genes and DNA. The V and J calls reflect TCRdb's pipeline rather than the authors' work. The sample includes tens of thousands of distinct CDR3 sequences, with about 41% observed a single time. Of the sample, roughly a third is held by the ten largest clones.

A history of other malignancies or of prior chemotherapy or radiotherapy was absent in all patients, and node-negative disease was shown on CT and PET/CT in all patients. At each of two time points, 6 to 7.5 milliliters of peripheral venous blood were collected in EDTA tubes. Ficoll-Paque Plus density-gradient centrifugation was used to isolate PBMCs. Right after collection, samples were kept at -80 degrees C until analysis. Findings and caveats that apply to the study as a whole: Differences by metastasis status were reportedly seen in TRBV and TRBJ usage frequencies, involving two V genes at baseline and, after SBRT, 8 or 9 V genes and two J genes. A decrease in unique TCR clone counts was observed after SBRT (median about 10,000 before versus several thousand after; Wilcoxon paired P=0.011). The study was limited by the small cohort and short follow-up, and independent validation of the study findings is required. Tumor specificity of expanded TCR clones was not determined. None of the reported P values were adjusted for multiple comparisons. Post-SBRT Shannon entropy and its change from baseline were lower in patients who developed distant metastases; baseline Shannon entropy was not associated with metastases.

Trimming costs V 0 bases and J 9 bases, and their ends lie 9 bases apart. The CDR3 covers 13 residues, taking in both the cysteine and the phenylalanine. Kept here is only the CDR3 DNA, which spans 39 bases and is read in frame from base 1. The TCR was taken from a donor at least 50 years old with non-small cell lung cancer. The source material was PBMCs, sampled before or after stereotactic body radiation therapy (not recorded which). The chain is encoded by TRBV12-3 or TRBV12-4 joined to TRBJ1-3; the D gene is perhaps TRBD1, from 6 matching bases. Here the CDR3 is given as CASSLAVDSTIYF. The nucleotide sequence is given as TGTGCCAGCAGTTTAGCGGTGGACAGCACCATATATTTT.